This T cell receptor (beta chain) is from a study of blood T cell repertoires in COVID-19. Study at large: From the United States, Italy and Spain came samples of acute and convalescent COVID-19. Sources were T cells, B-cell-depleted T cells, or PBMCs; the material itself was cDNA or gDNA.

The CDR3 has 13 residues. The V gene lost 7 bases and the J gene lost 0 bases, with 7 bases spanning the gap. Original analysis: Nucleated cell counts were estimated from reference gene primer amplification. Some clones are missing from TCRdb's copy, which holds only in-frame ones; the method was immunoSEQ multiplex PCR. The V and J calls and the clone size are those of that table, but D and trimming were determined from the DNA. The sample contains roughly 230,000 clones, 81% of which appear only once. The rearrangement joins TRBV12-3 or TRBV12-4 to TRBJ1-5; D not certain. The sequenced sample was peripheral blood. This TCR derives from a woman of 80 years or more with acute or convalescent COVID-19. CDR3 nucleotide sequence: TGTGCCAGCACCGAGTATAGCAATCAGCCCCAGCATTTT. This encodes CASTEYSNQPQHF.